Below are 12 T cell receptor beta chains sequenced from a single sample in a study of cytomegalovirus exposure and HLA in healthy donors. The PCR had 60 Vbeta and 13 Jbeta primers. Only in-frame clones appear in the TCRdb table, and some are missing; sequencing was by immunoSEQ multiplex PCR. The listing contains 90,000 to 100,000 clones. The sequencing input was PBMCs. The source is a woman aged 25 to 45 in good health and CMV-seronegative.

The chain employs TRBV7-8 and TRBJ2-5; TRBD2 is a possible D gene (6 bases). Germline V gene sequence: CDR1 SGHVS, CDR2 FQNEAQ. The CDR3 is 15 amino acids. Trimming took off 5 bases at V and 5 bases at J, with 18 bases between the two ends. CDR3 amino acids: CASSRGEASRETQYF. The CDR3 DNA reads as TGTGCCAGCAGCCGCGGGGAGGCTAGCCGGGAGACCCAGTACTTC.

The rearrangement links TRBV10-3 to TRBJ2-5, with 14 bases aligning to TRBD2. The CDR3 runs 17 residues. The junction had 6 bases not matched to a gene; V was cut back by 2 bases and J by 4 bases. In germline, CDR1 is ENHRY, CDR2 SYGVKD. As DNA, the CDR3 is TGTGCCATCAGTGAGCCCGGACTAGCGGGAGGAGGAGAGACCCAGTACTTC. Its protein product is CAISEPGLAGGGETQYF.

The rearrangement uses TRBV10-3 and TRBJ1-2; 7 positions match TRBD1. Germline V CDR1 and CDR2: ENHRY, SYGVKD. J was trimmed by 0 bases and V by 5 bases; bases with no gene match: 12. The CDR3 runs 17 residues. CDR3: CAISPGQATLANYGYTF. The CDR3 region has the DNA TGTGCCATCAGTCCCGGACAGGCCACCCTCGCTAACTATGGCTACACCTTC.

The V call is TRBV30, the J call TRBJ1-1; the D gene is possibly TRBD1 (5 bases). CDR3 length: 12 residues. The germline CDR1 and CDR2 sequences are GTSNPN and SVGIG (reference sequence). V was trimmed by 0 bases and J by 7 bases, leaving 9 bases between them. CDR3 region: CAWSVGGYEAFF. The CDR3 DNA reads TGTGCCTGGAGTGTGGGGGGATATGAAGCTTTCTTT.

The chain carries TRBV7-8 and TRBJ1-4; perhaps TRBD1 as D (6 bases). The CDR3 spans 18 residues. V lost 2 bases and J lost 2, with 18 bases in between. Germline-derived CDR1 and CDR2 are SGHVS and FQNEAQ. CDR3 bases: TGTGCCAGCAGCTTATTTTTGATCGGGGGGCTGACTAATGAAAAACTGTTTTTT. This encodes CASSLFLIGGLTNEKLFF.

The chain employs TRBV4-1 and TRBJ2-7, with 10 bases aligning to TRBD2. Looked up from germline, CDR1 is MGHRA and CDR2 is YSYEKL. The CDR3 totals 17 residues. V lost 1 base, J lost 2 bases, and 8 bases stayed unmatched. In nucleotides, the CDR3 is TGCGCCAGCAGCCAAGGCGTAGGACTAGCGGCTGCCTACGAGCAGTACTTC. Its translation: CASSQGVGLAAAYEQYF.

V and J are TRBV15 and TRBJ2-1, with 8 bases lining up with TRBD1. Trimming at V came to 5 bases and at J to 5 bases, leaving 14 bases not matched to a gene. The CDR3 spans 17 residues. CDR1 is LNHNV and CDR2 is YYDKDF in the germline V gene (reference sequence). The CDR3 DNA sequence: TGTGCCACCAGCGGACGGGACGGCAGGGGGCACCACAATGAGCAGTTCTTC. This gives the protein CATSGRDGRGHHNEQFF.

CDR3 bases: TGTGCCAGCAGCCCTGGAGGGAAAGGAACCCTCGGGGGCGAGCAGTACTTC. Protein: CASSPGGKGTLGGEQYF. The chain carries TRBV13 and TRBJ2-7; D might be TRBD2 (6 bases). Germline V gives CDR1 PRHDT, CDR2 FYEKMQ (reference sequence). The V and J ends lost 5 bases and 6 bases respectively, with 26 bases between them. CDR3 length: 17 residues.

This chain connects TRBV11-2 to TRBJ2-1; TRBD2 matches 9 bases. After removal of 3 bases from V and 2 bases from J, the junction contained 2 bases not matched to a gene. CDR1 is SGHAT, CDR2 FQNNGV, per germline. There are 15 residues in the CDR3. CDR3 bases: TGTGCCAGCAGCTTTGAGCGGGGGGCCTACAATGAGCAGTTCTTC. The encoded protein is CASSFERGAYNEQFF.

The rearrangement joins TRBV30 to TRBJ1-2; D may be TRBD1 (5 bases). The V and J ends lost 0 bases and 2 bases respectively, with 10 bases between them. This CDR3 comprises 14 residues. Germline V gene lookup returns CDR1 GTSNPN and CDR2 SVGIG (reference sequence). The CDR3 sequence is CAWSVLQGNYGYTF. The CDR3 region has the DNA TGTGCCTGGAGTGTATTGCAGGGAAACTATGGCTACACCTTC.

The rearrangement joins TRBV4-1 to TRBJ2-2; D not resolved. The V gene's germline CDR1 is MGHRA and CDR2 YSYEKL. Trimming left V 0 bases short and J 1 base short, with 9 bases between. CDR3 length: 16 residues. CDR3 region: CASSQDPQMNTGELFF. In DNA form, the CDR3 reads TGCGCCAGCAGCCAAGATCCCCAGATGAACACCGGGGAGCTGTTTTTT.

CDR3 sequence: CASSFAGEPYNEQFF. In nucleotides, the CDR3 is TGTGCCAGCAGCTTCGCGGGGGAACCTTACAATGAGCAGTTCTTC. This chain connects TRBV5-6 to TRBJ2-1, with 7 nucleotides matching TRBD2. Germline V gene sequence: CDR1 SGHDT, CDR2 YYEEEE. The CDR3 spans 15 residues. J gave up 4 bases and V 2 bases, and 6 bases lay outside the gene matches.